The rows below give T cell receptor beta chains drawn from one sample of a study of identical twins. Each CDR3 protein gets one entry after TCRdb re-called the 5' RACE reads with MiXCR. The sample holds 200,000 to 300,000 distinct CDR3 sequences, about 7% seen once. This sample was shared with a second study, whose subject was yellow fever vaccine responses in identical twins.

Sequencing used memory (CD45RO+) T cells sorted from blood. Receptor source: a woman aged 18-29 years in good health. CDR3s include the opening cysteine and the closing phenylalanine or tryptophan. The order of the fields is V gene, D gene, J gene, clone size, CDR3 DNA, CDR3 protein. D genes are given only for firm matches. Rows give clone size only sometimes, using once, few, many, or a class for an expanded clone.

TRBV7-8	-	TRBJ2-3	-	TGTGCCAGCAGCTTAATGCCAGGGGGCACAGATACGCAGTATTTT	CASSLMPGGTDTQYF
TRBV12-3/TRBV12-4	-	TRBJ1-1	few	TGTGCCAGCACCCCGTTTCTCGCCGGCACTGAAGCTTTCTTT	CASTPFLAGTEAFF
TRBV27	TRBD2	TRBJ2-7	few	TGTGCCAGCAGTTTACGAGCGGGATTGGCGGAGCAGTACTTC	CASSLRAGLAEQYF
TRBV24-1	TRBD1	TRBJ2-1	many	TGTGCCACCAGTGATTTGCCGGTGGGACAGGGTAACAATGAGCAGTTCTTC	CATSDLPVGQGNNEQFF
TRBV20-1	-	TRBJ2-7	-	TGCAGTGTATGGCGGACCTACGAGCAGTACTTC	CSVWRTYEQYF
TRBV7-6	-	TRBJ1-6	many	TGTGCCAGCAGCTTCCGACAGGATAATTCACCCCTCCACTTT	CASSFRQDNSPLHF
TRBV3-1	TRBD2	TRBJ2-1	few	TGTGCCAGCAGCCAAGGGACTAGCGGTGAGCAGTTCTTC	CASSQGTSGEQFF
TRBV7-9	TRBD1	TRBJ2-1	-	TGTGCCAGCAGCGATCCCAGGGGGTTACCCTACAATGAGCAGTTCTTC	CASSDPRGLPYNEQFF
TRBV28	TRBD2	TRBJ2-3	-	TGTGCCAGCAGTCCAGTCGCTAGCGGAGGCACAGATACGCAGTATTTT	CASSPVASGGTDTQYF
TRBV5-1	TRBD1	TRBJ2-7	few	TGCGCCAGCAGCTTGGACAGGGGGCGGTCTGTCGAGCAGTACTTC	CASSLDRGRSVEQYF
TRBV10-3	-	TRBJ2-7	few	TGTGCCATCAGTGACGGTGGGGTGAGGGAATTC	CAISDGGVREF
TRBV6-1	TRBD2	TRBJ2-4	-	TGTGCCAGCAGTAAGACTAGCGGGATAGGGTCGCTAGCCAAAAACATTCAGTACTTC	CASSKTSGIGSLAKNIQYF
TRBV12-3/TRBV12-4	TRBD1	TRBJ2-1	-	TGTGCCAGCAGTTTTAAAATAGGGGGCTTGGATGAGCAGTTCTTC	CASSFKIGGLDEQFF
TRBV5-5	-	TRBJ1-1	-	TGTGCCAGCAGCTTCGGGTACTTGAACACTGAAGCTTTCTTT	CASSFGYLNTEAFF
TRBV12-3/TRBV12-4	TRBD2	TRBJ2-1	many	TGTGCCAGCAGTTTGCTTCCCATCTTCTGGACTAGCGGGAGATTCAATGAGCAGTTCTTC	CASSLLPIFWTSGRFNEQFF
TRBV7-3	TRBD2	TRBJ2-3	-	TGTGCCAGCAGCTTAGCGGGAGGGCCCGCGGATACGCAGTATTTT	CASSLAGGPADTQYF
TRBV7-7	-	TRBJ2-1	-	TGTGCCAGCAGCCCGACAGACAGACCGGGAGAGCAGTTCTTC	CASSPTDRPGEQFF
TRBV27	TRBD2	TRBJ2-5	many	TGTGCCAGCAAGGTCACTAGCGACCAAGAGACCCAGTACTTC	CASKVTSDQETQYF
TRBV6-5	TRBD1	TRBJ1-5	many	TGTGCCAGCAGTTACGACAGGGCTCAGCCCCAGCATTTT	CASSYDRAQPQHF
TRBV7-6	TRBD1	TRBJ1-3	few	TGTGCCAGCAGCTTACAACAGGGGGGAAACACCATATATTTT	CASSLQQGGNTIYF
TRBV9	-	TRBJ2-3	few	TGTGCCAGCAGTGGGACGACAGATACGCAGTATTTT	CASSGTTDTQYF
TRBV11-3	-	TRBJ2-2	many	TGTGCCAGCAGCTTAGTGTCCAACACCGGGGAGCTGTTTTTT	CASSLVSNTGELFF
TRBV6-1	-	TRBJ2-2	-	TGTGCCAGCAACACAGGGTCTAAGTCCGGGGAGCTGTTTTTT	CASNTGSKSGELFF
TRBV10-2	TRBD2	TRBJ2-7	few	TGCGCCAGCAGTGAGTTGGCTAGCGGGAGCTACGAGCAGTACTTC	CASSELASGSYEQYF
TRBV20-1	-	TRBJ1-2	-	TGCAGTGCTAGGGGGCACTTAGCTAACTATGGCTACACCTTC	CSARGHLANYGYTF
TRBV6-1	-	TRBJ2-7	-	TGTGCCAGCAGTACCCGTCCGGGGGAAGTGGACGAGCAGTACTTC	CASSTRPGEVDEQYF
TRBV12-3/TRBV12-4	-	TRBJ1-1	many	TGTGCCAGCAGCAAAGACAGGTCGAACACTGAAGCTTTCTTT	CASSKDRSNTEAFF
TRBV6-1	-	TRBJ2-3	-	TGTGCCAGCAGCCCCAGGGTACGAACAGATACGCAGTATTTT	CASSPRVRTDTQYF
TRBV2	-	TRBJ2-1	few	TGTGCCAGCAGTGAACGCACGGTTTGGGATTACAATGAGCAGTTCTTC	CASSERTVWDYNEQFF
TRBV6-4	TRBD2	TRBJ2-3	few	TGTGCCAGCAGTGAAGGAGCGGGGGCTAGCACAGATACGCAGTATTTT	CASSEGAGASTDTQYF
TRBV3-1	-	TRBJ2-1	-	TGTGCCAGCAGCCGCGGCTACTACAATGAGCAGTTCTTC	CASSRGYYNEQFF
TRBV6-2/TRBV6-3	-	TRBJ2-4	-	TGTGCCAGCAGCTCCGGGACCCTAGCCAAAAACATTCAGTACTTC	CASSSGTLAKNIQYF
TRBV2	-	TRBJ1-1	many	TGTGCCAGCCTTCCCTTTCAGGGCAATCGGAAAGCTTTCTTT	CASLPFQGNRKAFF
TRBV20-1	TRBD1	TRBJ1-4	few	TGCAGTGCCAGACAGGGGTCAAATGAAAAACTGTTTTTT	CSARQGSNEKLFF
TRBV7-8	-	TRBJ2-6	few	TGTGCCTCGGCAGTCTCTGGGGCCAACGTCCTGACTTTC	CASAVSGANVLTF
TRBV24-1	TRBD2	TRBJ2-1	-	TGTGCCACCAGTGACCGGACTAGCGGGGGGTACAATGAGCAGTTCTTC	CATSDRTSGGYNEQFF
TRBV29-1	-	TRBJ2-2	few	TGCAGCGTTGAAGGTCTAGGGTATCGGGGGGAGCTGTTTTTT	CSVEGLGYRGELFF